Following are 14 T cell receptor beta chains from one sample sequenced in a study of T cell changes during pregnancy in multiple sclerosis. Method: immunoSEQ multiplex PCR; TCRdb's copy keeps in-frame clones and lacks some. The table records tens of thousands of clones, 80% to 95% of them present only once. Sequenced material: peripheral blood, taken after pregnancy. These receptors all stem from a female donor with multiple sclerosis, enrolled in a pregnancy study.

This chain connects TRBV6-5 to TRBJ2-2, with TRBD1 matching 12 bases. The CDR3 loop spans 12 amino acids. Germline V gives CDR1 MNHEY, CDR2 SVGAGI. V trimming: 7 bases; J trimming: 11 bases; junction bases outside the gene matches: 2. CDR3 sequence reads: CASTGTGGELFF. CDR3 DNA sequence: TGTGCCAGCACAGGGACAGGGGGCGAGCTGTTTTTT.

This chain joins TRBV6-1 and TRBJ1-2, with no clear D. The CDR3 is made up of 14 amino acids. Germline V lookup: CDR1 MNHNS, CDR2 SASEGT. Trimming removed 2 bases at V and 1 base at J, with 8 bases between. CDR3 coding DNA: TGTGCCAGCAGTGAACGCAGGTTTAACTATGGCTACACCTTC. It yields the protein CASSERRFNYGYTF.

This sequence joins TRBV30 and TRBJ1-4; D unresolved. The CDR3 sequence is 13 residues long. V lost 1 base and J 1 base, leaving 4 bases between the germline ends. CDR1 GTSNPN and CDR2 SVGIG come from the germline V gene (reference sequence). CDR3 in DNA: TGTGCCTGGAGTGGTCTAACTAATGAAAAACTGTTTTTT. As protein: CAWSGLTNEKLFF.

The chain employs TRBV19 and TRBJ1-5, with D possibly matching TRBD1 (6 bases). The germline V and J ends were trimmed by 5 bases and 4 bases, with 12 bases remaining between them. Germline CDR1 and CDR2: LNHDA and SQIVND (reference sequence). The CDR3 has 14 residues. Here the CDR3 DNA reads TGTGCCAGTAGTCCTCACAGGGAGAATCAGCCCCAGCATTTT. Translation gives CASSPHRENQPQHF.

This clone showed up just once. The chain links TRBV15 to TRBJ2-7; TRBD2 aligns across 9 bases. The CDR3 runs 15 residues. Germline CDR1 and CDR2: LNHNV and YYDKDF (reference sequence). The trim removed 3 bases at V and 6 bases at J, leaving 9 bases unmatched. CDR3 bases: TGTGCCACCAGCAGGCCACCGGGACTAGCTGCCGAGCAGTACTTC. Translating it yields CATSRPPGLAAEQYF.

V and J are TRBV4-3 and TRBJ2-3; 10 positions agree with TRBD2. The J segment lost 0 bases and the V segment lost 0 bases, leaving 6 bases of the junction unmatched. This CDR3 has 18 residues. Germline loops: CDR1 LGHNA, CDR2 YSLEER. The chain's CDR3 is CASSQDLAGDYSTDTQYF. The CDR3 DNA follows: TGCGCCAGCAGCCAAGATCTAGCGGGGGACTACAGCACAGATACGCAGTATTTT.

DNA of the CDR3: TGTGCCAGCAGCGCTAGCGGGGGGGCGGGTAATGAGCAGTTCTTC. The encoded protein is CASSASGGAGNEQFF. This rearrangement joins TRBV9 to TRBJ2-1, with TRBD2 matching 12 bases. The CDR3 extends over 15 amino acids. J lost 7 bases, V lost 3 bases, and 5 bases had no gene match. The germline gives CDR1 SGDLS, CDR2 YYNGEE.

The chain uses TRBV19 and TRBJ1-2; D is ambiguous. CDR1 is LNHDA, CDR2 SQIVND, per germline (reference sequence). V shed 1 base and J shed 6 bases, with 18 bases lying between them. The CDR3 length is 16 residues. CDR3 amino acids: CASSIVQGRPGDGYTF. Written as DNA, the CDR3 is TGTGCCAGTAGTATAGTTCAAGGGAGGCCCGGGGATGGCTACACCTTC. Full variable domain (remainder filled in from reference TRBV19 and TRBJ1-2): DGGITQSPKYLFRKEGQNVTLSCEQNLNHDAMYWYRQDPGQGLRLIYYSQIVNDFQKGDIAEGYSVSREKKESFPLTVTSAQKNPTAFYLCASSIVQGRPGDGYTFGSGTRLTVV.

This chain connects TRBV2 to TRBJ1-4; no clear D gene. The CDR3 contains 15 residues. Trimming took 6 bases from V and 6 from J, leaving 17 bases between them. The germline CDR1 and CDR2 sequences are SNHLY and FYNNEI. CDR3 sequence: CASRSYDSEDEKLFF. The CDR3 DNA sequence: TGTGCCAGCAGGTCTTACGACTCCGAGGATGAAAAACTGTTTTTT.

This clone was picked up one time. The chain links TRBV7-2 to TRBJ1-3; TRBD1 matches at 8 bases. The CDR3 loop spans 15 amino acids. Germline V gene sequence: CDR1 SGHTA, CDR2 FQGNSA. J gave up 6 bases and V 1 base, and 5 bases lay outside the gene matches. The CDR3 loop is CASSLEGQASNTIYF. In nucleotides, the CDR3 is TGTGCCAGCAGCTTAGAGGGACAGGCATCAAACACCATATATTTT.

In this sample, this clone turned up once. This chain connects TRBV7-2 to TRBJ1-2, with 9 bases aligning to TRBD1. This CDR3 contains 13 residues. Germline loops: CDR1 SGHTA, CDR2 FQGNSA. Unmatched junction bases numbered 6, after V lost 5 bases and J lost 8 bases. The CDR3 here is CASSPQGALGYTF. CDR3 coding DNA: TGTGCCAGCAGCCCACAGGGGGCGCTGGGCTACACCTTC.

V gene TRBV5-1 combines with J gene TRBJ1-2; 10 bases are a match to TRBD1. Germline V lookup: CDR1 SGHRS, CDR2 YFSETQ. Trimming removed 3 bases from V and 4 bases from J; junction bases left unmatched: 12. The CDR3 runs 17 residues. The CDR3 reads CASSSSGTGVLFYGYTF. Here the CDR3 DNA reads TGCGCCAGCAGCTCCTCCGGGACAGGGGTTCTTTTCTATGGCTACACCTTC.

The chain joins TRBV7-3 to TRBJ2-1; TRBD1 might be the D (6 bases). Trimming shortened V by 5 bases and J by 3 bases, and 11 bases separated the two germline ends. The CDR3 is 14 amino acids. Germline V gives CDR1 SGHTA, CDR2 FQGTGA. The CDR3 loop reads CASSAGQNYNEQFF. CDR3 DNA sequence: TGTGCCAGCAGCGCCGGACAGAACTACAATGAGCAGTTCTTC.

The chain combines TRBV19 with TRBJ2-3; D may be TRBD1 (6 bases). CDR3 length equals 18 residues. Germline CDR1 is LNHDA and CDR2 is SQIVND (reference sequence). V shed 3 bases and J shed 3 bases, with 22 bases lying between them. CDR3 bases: TGTGCCAGTAGTATGTCGGAATGGGGGCAGGGCAGGACAGATACGCAGTATTTT. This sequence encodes CASSMSEWGQGRTDTQYF.